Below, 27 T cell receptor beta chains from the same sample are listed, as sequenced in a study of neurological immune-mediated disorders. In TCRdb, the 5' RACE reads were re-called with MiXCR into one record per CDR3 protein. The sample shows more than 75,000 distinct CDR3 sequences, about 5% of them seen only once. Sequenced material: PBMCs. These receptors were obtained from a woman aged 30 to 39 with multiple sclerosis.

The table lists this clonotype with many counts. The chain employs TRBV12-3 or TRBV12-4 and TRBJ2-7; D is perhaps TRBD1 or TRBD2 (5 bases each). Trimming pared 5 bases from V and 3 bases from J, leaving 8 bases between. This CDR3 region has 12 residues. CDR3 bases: TGTGCCAGCAGTGGGGACCTCTACGAGCAGTACGTC. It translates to CASSGDLYEQYV.

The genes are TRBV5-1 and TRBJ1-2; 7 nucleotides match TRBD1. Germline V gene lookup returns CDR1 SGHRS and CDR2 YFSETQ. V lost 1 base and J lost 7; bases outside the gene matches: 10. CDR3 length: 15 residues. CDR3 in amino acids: CASSLLGTGDSGYTF. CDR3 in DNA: TGCGCCAGCAGCTTGTTGGGAACAGGGGACTCTGGCTACACCTTC. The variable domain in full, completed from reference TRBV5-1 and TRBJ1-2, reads KAGVTQTPRYLIKTRGQQVTLSCSPISGHRSVSWYQQTPGQGLQFLFEYFSETQRNKGNFPGRFSGRQFSNSRSEMNVSTLELGDSALYLCASSLLGTGDSGYTFGSGTRLTVV.

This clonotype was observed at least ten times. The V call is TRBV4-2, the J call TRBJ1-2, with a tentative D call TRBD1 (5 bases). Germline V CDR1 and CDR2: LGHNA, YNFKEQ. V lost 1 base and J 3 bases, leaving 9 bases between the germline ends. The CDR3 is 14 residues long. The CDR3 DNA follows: TGTGCCAGCAGCCAAGGCCAGGGATACTATGGCTACACCTTC. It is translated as CASSQGQGYYGYTF.

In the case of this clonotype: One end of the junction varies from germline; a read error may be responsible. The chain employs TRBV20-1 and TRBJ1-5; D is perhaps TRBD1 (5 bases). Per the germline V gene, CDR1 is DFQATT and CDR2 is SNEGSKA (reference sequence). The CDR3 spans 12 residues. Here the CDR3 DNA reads TGCAGTGCCACAGGAGCGAATAAGACCCAGAATTTT. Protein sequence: CSATGANKTQNF.

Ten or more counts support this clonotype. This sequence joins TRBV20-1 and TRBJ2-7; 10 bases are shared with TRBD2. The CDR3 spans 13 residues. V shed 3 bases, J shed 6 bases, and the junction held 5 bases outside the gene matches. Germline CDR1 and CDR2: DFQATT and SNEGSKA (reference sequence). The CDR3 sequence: CSASLGLASEQYF. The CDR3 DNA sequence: TGCAGTGCTAGCCTGGGACTAGCGAGCGAGCAGTACTTC.

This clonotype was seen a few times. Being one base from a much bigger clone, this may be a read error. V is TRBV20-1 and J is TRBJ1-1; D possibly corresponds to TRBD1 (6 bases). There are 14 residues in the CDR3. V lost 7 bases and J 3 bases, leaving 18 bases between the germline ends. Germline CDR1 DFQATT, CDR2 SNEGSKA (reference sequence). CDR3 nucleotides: TGCAGTGTGGTTAGGGGGAAGAGGTACACTGAAGCTTTCTTT. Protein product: CSVVRGKRYTEAFF.

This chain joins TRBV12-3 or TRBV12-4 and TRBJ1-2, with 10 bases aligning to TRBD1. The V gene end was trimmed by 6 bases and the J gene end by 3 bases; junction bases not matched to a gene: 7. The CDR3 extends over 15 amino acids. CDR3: CASSLRDRGDYGYTF. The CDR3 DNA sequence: TGTGCCAGCAGCCTTCGGGACAGGGGTGACTATGGCTACACCTTC.

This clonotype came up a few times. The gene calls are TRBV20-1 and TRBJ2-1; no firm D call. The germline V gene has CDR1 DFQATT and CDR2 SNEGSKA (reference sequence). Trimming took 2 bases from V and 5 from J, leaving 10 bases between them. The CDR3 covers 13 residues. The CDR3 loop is CSARRGYDNEQFF. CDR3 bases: TGCAGTGCTAGACGAGGTTATGACAATGAGCAGTTCTTC.

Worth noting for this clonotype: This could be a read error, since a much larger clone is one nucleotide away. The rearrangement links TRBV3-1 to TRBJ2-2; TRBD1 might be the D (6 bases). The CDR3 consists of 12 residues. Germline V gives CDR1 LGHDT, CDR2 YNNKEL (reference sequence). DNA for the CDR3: TGTGACAGCAGAAGGACAGCCGGGGAGCTGTTTTTT. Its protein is CDSRRTAGELFF.

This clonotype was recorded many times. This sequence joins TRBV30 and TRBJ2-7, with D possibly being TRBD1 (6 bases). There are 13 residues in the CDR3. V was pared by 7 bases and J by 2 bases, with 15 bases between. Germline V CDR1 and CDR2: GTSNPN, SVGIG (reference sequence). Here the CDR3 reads CASKDSRTYEQYF. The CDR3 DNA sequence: TGTGCCTCAAAGGACAGCCGGACCTACGAGCAGTACTTC. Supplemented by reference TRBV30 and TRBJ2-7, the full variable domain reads SQTIHQWPATLVQPVGSPLSLECTVEGTSNPNLYWYRQAAGRGLQLLFYSVGIGQISSEVPQNLSASRPQDRQFILSSKKLLLSDSGFYLCASKDSRTYEQYFGPGTRLTVT.

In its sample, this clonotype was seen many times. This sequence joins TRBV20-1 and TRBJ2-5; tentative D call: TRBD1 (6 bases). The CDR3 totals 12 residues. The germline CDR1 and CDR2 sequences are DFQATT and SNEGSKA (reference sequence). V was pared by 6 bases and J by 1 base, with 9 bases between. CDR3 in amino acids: CSAVDSQETQYF. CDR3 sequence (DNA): TGCAGTGCGGTGGACAGCCAAGAGACCCAGTACTTC.

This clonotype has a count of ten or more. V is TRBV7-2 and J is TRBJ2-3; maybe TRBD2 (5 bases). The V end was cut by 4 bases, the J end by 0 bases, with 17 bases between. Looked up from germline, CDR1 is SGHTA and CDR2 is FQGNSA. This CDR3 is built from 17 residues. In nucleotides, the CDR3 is TGTGCCAGCAGCTGGAGCGGTGGCCGCGACAGCACAGATACGCAGTATTTT. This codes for CASSWSGGRDSTDTQYF.

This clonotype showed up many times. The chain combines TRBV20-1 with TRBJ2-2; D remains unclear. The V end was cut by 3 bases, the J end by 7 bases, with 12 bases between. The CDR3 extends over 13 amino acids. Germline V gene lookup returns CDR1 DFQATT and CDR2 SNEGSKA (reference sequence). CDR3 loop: CSASHLVNGELFF. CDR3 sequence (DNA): TGCAGTGCTAGTCACCTAGTAAACGGGGAGCTGTTTTTT.

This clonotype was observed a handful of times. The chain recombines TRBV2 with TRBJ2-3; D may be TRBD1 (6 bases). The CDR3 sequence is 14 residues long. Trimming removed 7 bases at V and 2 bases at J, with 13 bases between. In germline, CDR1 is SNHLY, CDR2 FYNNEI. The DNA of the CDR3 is TGTGCCAGCAACCCAGGGACATTCACAGATACGCAGTATTTT. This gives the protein CASNPGTFTDTQYF.

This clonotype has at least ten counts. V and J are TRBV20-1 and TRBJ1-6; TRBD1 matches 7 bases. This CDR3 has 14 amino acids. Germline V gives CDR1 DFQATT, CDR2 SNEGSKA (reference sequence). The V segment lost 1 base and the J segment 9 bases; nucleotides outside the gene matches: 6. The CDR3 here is CSARVGTEASPLHF. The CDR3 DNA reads TGCAGTGCTAGAGTTGGGACAGAGGCTTCACCCCTCCACTTT.

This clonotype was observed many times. CDR3 DNA sequence: TGTGCCAGCACCATACTAGCGGGAGCCAAAAACATTCAGTACTTC. Its protein is CASTILAGAKNIQYF. The chain has TRBV28 and TRBJ2-4, with 9 bases identical to TRBD2. Germline V gives CDR1 MDHEN, CDR2 SYDVKM. This CDR3 has 15 amino acids. V gave up 7 bases and J gave up 0 bases; unmatched junction bases: 4.

In DNA form, the CDR3 reads TGTGCCAGCAGTGAAGGTCTGCACTCCTACGAGCAGTACTTC. Translation gives CASSEGLHSYEQYF. The V and J genes are TRBV6-1 and TRBJ2-7; D ambiguous. Trimming stripped 1 base from V and 0 bases from J, with 7 bases between. CDR1 and CDR2 from the germline V gene are MNHNS and SASEGT. CDR3 length equals 14 residues.

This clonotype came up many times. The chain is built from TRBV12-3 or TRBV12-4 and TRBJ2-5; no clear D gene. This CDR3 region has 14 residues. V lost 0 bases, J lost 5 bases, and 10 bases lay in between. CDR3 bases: TGTGCCAGCAGTTTAGCGGCTCCATGGGAGACCCAGTACTTC. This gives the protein CASSLAAPWETQYF.

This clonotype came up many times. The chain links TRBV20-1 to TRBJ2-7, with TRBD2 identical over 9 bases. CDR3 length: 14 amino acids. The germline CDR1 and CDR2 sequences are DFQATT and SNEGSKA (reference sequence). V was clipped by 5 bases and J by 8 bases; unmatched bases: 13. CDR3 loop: CSAYIGTSLLQQYF. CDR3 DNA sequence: TGCAGTGCTTACATCGGGACTAGCCTTCTTCAGCAGTACTTC.

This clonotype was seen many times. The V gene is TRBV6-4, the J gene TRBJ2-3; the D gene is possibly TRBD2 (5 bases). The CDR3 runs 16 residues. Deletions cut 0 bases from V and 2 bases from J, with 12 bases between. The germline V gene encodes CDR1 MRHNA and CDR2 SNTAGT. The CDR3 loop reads CASSDSIEGSTDTQYF. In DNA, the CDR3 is TGTGCCAGCAGTGACTCGATAGAGGGCTCCACAGATACGCAGTATTTT.

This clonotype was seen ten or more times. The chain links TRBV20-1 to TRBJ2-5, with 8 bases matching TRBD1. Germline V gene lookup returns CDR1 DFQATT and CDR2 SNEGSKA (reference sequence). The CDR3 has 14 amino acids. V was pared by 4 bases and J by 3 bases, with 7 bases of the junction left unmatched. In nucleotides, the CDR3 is TGCAGTGCTACACTGGACAGGGTTGAAGAGACCCAGTACTTC. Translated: CSATLDRVEETQYF.

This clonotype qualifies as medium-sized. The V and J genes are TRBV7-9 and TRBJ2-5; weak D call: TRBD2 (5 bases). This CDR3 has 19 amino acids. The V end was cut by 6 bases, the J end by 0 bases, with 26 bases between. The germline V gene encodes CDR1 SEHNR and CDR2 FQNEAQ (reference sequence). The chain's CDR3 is CASRQGAGVGGPYQETQYF. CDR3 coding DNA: TGTGCCAGCAGACAAGGCGCCGGGGTTGGCGGGCCGTACCAAGAGACCCAGTACTTC.

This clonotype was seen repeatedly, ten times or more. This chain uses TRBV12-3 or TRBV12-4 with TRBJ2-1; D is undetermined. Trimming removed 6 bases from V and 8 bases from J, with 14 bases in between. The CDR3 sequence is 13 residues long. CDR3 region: CASSPSSRDEQFF. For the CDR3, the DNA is TGTGCCAGCAGCCCTAGTTCTCGAGATGAGCAGTTCTTC.

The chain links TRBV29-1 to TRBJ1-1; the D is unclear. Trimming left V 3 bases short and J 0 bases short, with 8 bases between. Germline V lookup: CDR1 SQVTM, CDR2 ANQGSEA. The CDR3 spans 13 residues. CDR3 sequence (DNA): TGCAGCGTTGATCGGGGATTGAACACTGAAGCTTTCTTT. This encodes CSVDRGLNTEAFF.

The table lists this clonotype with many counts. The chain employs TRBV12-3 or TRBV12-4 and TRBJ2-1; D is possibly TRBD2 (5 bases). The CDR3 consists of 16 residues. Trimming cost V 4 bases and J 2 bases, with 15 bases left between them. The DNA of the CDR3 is TGTGCCAGCAGTTCGTATAAGAAGGGAGCCTACAATGAGCAGTTCTTC. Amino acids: CASSSYKKGAYNEQFF.

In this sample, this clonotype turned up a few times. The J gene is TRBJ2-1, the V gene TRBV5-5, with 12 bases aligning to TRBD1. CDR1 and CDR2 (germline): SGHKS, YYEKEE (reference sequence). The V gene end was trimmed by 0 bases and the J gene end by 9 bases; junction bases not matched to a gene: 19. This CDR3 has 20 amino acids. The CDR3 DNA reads TGTGCCAGCAGCTTGGTGACGGGGACAGGGGGCTATACCGCCTCGGCTGAGCAGTTCTTC. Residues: CASSLVTGTGGYTASAEQFF.

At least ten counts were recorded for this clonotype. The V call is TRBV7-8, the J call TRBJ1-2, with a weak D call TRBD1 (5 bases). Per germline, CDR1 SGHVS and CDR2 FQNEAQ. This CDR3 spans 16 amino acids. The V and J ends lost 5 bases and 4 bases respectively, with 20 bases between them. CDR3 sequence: CASSHVAGPMGYGYTF. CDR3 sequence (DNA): TGTGCCAGCAGCCATGTTGCAGGGCCGATGGGCTATGGCTACACCTTC.